This entry features one T cell receptor (beta chain) sequence. Germline is not matched at one junction end, which may reflect a read error. The CDR3 runs to 10 residues. The V gene's germline CDR1 is MNHNS and CDR2 SASEGT. This sample is part of a study of T cell changes during pregnancy in multiple sclerosis. Clones were sequenced by immunoSEQ multiplex PCR, and TCRdb holds only the in-frame ones, with some missing. The sample includes about 59,000 clones, around 93% of them seen just once. The clonotype was recovered from a female donor with multiple sclerosis, enrolled in a pregnancy study. V gene TRBV6-1 combines with J gene TRBJ2-7, with D tentatively TRBD1 (6 bases). Here the sequenced sample was CD4+ T cells from peripheral blood mononuclear cells, taken before pregnancy. CDR3 amino acids: CASSESNRDF. CDR3 in DNA: TGTGCCAGCAGTGAATCAAACAGGGACTTC.